The T cell receptor beta chain under discussion was sequenced for a study of identical twins. Template switching supplied a universal primer site; unique molecular identifiers were carried on the cDNA. TCRdb reprocessed the 5' RACE reads via MiXCR and lists one record per CDR3 protein. The sample includes 1.5 million to 2 million distinct CDR3 sequences, more than 30% of them seen just once. Per the germline V gene, CDR1 is MGHDK and CDR2 is SYGVNS. This CDR3 spans 16 amino acids. The junction had 14 bases not matched to a gene; V was cut back by 6 bases and J by 7 bases. This receptor was taken from a newborn girl in good health. V gene TRBV25-1 combines with J gene TRBJ2-1, with 8 bases that match TRBD2. Input material: cord blood. This CDR3 is CASSALAGTRGNEQFF. CDR3 coding DNA: TGTGCCAGCAGCGCACTGGCCGGGACTAGGGGTAATGAGCAGTTCTTC.